This T cell receptor (beta chain) was sequenced in a study of CD8 T cells in ankylosing spondylitis. Regarding the study as a whole: Reportedly, disease-linked clones are significantly enriched in ankylosing spondylitis patients' matched synovial fluid. Characteristic, it appeared, of ankylosing spondylitis blood was a TCR beta motif of 7 or 8 highly homologous variants.

This clonotype has just a few counts. Its antigen is not known. TCRdb passed the 5' RACE reads through MiXCR, listing each CDR3 protein once. The profile shows 700,000 to 850,000 distinct CDR3 sequences, 10% to 15% of them singletons. Input material: blood, either unsorted or a sorted T cell fraction (not recorded which). This TCR derives from a male donor with ankylosing spondylitis.

CDR3 region: CASRTISTDTQYF. CDR3 DNA: TGTGCCAGCAGAACGATCAGCACAGATACGCAGTATTTT. This chain joins TRBV12-3 or TRBV12-4 and TRBJ2-3; D unresolved. The CDR3 length is 13 residues. V gave up 6 bases and J gave up 0 bases, with 7 bases separating them.